The source of this TCR beta chain is a study of shared clonotypes between healthy human individuals. CDR3 size: 15 residues. V lost 3 bases to trimming and J lost 1 base, with 12 bases between them. CDR1 is MDHEN, CDR2 SYDVKM, per germline. Per the authors' pipeline: ImmunoSEQ output held junction-only sequences without quality scores, so filtering differed. Profiled with immunoSEQ multiplex PCR; TCRdb holds only in-frame clones, not every one. V and J calls and clone size come straight from that table; D and trimming were deduced from the DNA. The sample has some 2,100,000 clones, about 94% seen once; the top ten hold about 0.13%.

J is TRBJ1-1 and V is TRBV28, with D unclear. This clonotype was obtained from a man aged 18 to 29 in good health. Sequencing used naive CD4+ T cells sorted from blood. Subset denoted: CD45RA+ positively selected. DNA for the CDR3: TGTGCCAGCAGTTTCTTCGCAACCCAGAACACTGAAGCTTTCTTT. Translated: CASSFFATQNTEAFF.